The 32 T cell receptor beta chains presented below share a single source sample, sequenced in a study of blood T cell repertoires in COVID-19. Here immunoSEQ multiplex PCR was the method, and the copy in TCRdb shows in-frame clones only, minus some. The sample consists of about 170,000 clones, around 79% of them appearing once. Material: PBMCs or T cells enriched from blood (not recorded which). The receptor source for this set is a woman aged 70-85 years in a cohort exposed to, infected with or recovered from COVID-19 (not recorded which).

This clone was recorded only once. The CDR3 nucleotides read TGTGCCAGCAGCTTAGGACTAGGTGGGGGTTTCGCCAAAAACATTCAGTACTTC. Translation gives CASSLGLGGGFAKNIQYF. The rearrangement uses TRBV11-3 and TRBJ2-4, with D perhaps TRBD2 (6 bases). Germline assignment: CDR1 SGHNT and CDR2 YENEEA. This CDR3 has 18 amino acids. Deletions cut 1 base from V and 1 base from J, with 17 bases between.

This clone was recorded a few times. The chain is built from TRBV7-8 and TRBJ2-7; 7 bases fit TRBD1. This CDR3 contains 14 residues. The J segment lost 2 bases and the V segment lost 7 bases, leaving 8 bases of the junction unmatched. Per the germline V gene, CDR1 is SGHVS and CDR2 is FQNEAQ. The CDR3 nucleotides read TGTGCCAGCAATCCAACAGGGGCGGCCTACGAGCAGTACTTC. It yields the protein CASNPTGAAYEQYF.

The DNA for the CDR3 is TGTGCCAGCAGTTACTTGGCAGAAGAGACCCAGTACTTC. As protein: CASSYLAEETQYF. The chain employs TRBV6-2 or TRBV6-3 and TRBJ2-5; D is unclear. Looked up from germline, CDR1 is MNHEY and CDR2 is SVGEGT. The CDR3 loop spans 13 amino acids. V was pared by 1 base and J by 3 bases, with 6 bases between.

This clone was picked up a small number of times. The rearrangement uses TRBV18 and TRBJ1-3, with D possibly matching TRBD1 (6 bases). The CDR3 extends over 16 amino acids. The V gene's germline CDR1 is KGHSH and CDR2 LQKENI. Trimming left V 2 bases short and J 1 base short, with 12 bases between. Here the CDR3 DNA reads TGTGCCAGCTCACCAGGATATAGGGGGTCTGGAAACACCATATATTTT. Translating gives CASSPGYRGSGNTIYF.

The chain joins TRBV19 to TRBJ2-7, with D perhaps matching TRBD1 (6 bases). This CDR3 is built from 15 residues. Germline lookup yields CDR1 LNHDA and CDR2 SQIVND (reference sequence). The ends were cut back, 5 bases at V and 4 bases at J, with 18 bases in the middle. CDR3 sequence reads: CASSRSLATGYEQYF. The CDR3 DNA reads TGTGCCAGTAGTCGATCATTAGCGACAGGTTACGAGCAGTACTTC.

The chain couples TRBV5-1 to TRBJ2-3; D is unresolved. The V gene lost 1 base and the J gene lost 6 bases, with 9 bases spanning the gap. The CDR3 sequence is 13 residues long. Germline CDR1 and CDR2: SGHRS and YFSETQ. DNA for the CDR3: TGCGCCAGCAGCTTGAACGGGTTGGATACGCAGTATTTT. This codes for CASSLNGLDTQYF. Drawing the rest from reference TRBV5-1 and TRBJ2-3, the complete variable domain is KAGVTQTPRYLIKTRGQQVTLSCSPISGHRSVSWYQQTPGQGLQFLFEYFSETQRNKGNFPGRFSGRQFSNSRSEMNVSTLELGDSALYLCASSLNGLDTQYFGPGTRLTVL.

The chain carries TRBV6-6 and TRBJ1-4; 7 bases fit TRBD1. Germline lookup yields CDR1 MNHNY and CDR2 SVGAGI (reference sequence). The CDR3 is 14 amino acids. The V gene end was trimmed by 6 bases and the J gene end by 5 bases; junction bases not matched to a gene: 6. The CDR3: CASRPGQMNEKLFF. As DNA, the CDR3 is TGTGCCAGCAGACCGGGACAGATGAATGAAAAACTGTTTTTT.

V is TRBV28 and J is TRBJ1-6; possibly TRBD1 for D (6 bases). V gave up 0 bases and J gave up 12 bases, with 15 bases separating them. Germline V gene lookup returns CDR1 MDHEN and CDR2 SYDVKM. The CDR3 loop spans 15 amino acids. CDR3 in DNA: TGTGCCAGCAGTTTATGGGTCAACAGGGATGAACCCCTCCACTTT. Protein: CASSLWVNRDEPLHF.

J is TRBJ2-1 and V is TRBV5-1, with 8 bases that match TRBD2. J was trimmed by 9 bases and V by 0 bases; bases with no gene match: 5. Germline CDR1 and CDR2: SGHRS and YFSETQ. This CDR3 spans 14 amino acids. CDR3 in amino acids: CASSLADAGGEQFF. The CDR3 region has the DNA TGCGCCAGCAGCTTGGCCGATGCGGGAGGTGAGCAGTTCTTC.

The genes are TRBV18 and TRBJ2-7, with D possibly being TRBD2 (5 bases). Germline CDR1 reads KGHSH; CDR2 reads LQKENI. The CDR3 sequence is 16 residues long. Trimming took off 5 bases at V and 7 bases at J, with 24 bases between the two ends. CDR3: CASSIYGKGIGGEQYF. As DNA, the CDR3 is TGTGCCAGCTCAATCTACGGGAAAGGTATTGGCGGAGAGCAGTACTTC.

The chain employs TRBV5-5 and TRBJ1-2; D might be TRBD1 (5 bases). The CDR3 has 15 amino acids. CDR1 is SGHKS and CDR2 is YYEKEE in the germline V gene (reference sequence). Trimming pared 4 bases from V and 0 bases from J, leaving 13 bases between. The CDR3 DNA reads as TGTGCCAGCAGCCCTCAGACAGAGCCTAACTATGGCTACACCTTC. Its translation is CASSPQTEPNYGYTF.

Only a few counts were recorded for this clone. The chain recombines TRBV3-1 (or the pseudogene TRBV3-2) with TRBJ2-7; 9 positions agree with TRBD1. This CDR3 spans 16 amino acids. Germline V gene sequence: CDR1 LGHDT, CDR2 YNNKEL (reference sequence). The V and J ends lost 4 bases and 1 base, in that order; junction bases with no gene match: 8. This chain's CDR3 is CASSPWVGTGSYEQYF. CDR3 in DNA: TGTGCCAGCAGCCCCTGGGTTGGGACAGGGTCCTACGAGCAGTACTTC.

The J gene is TRBJ2-1, the V gene TRBV24-1; TRBD1 aligns across 12 bases. The V segment lost 7 bases and the J segment 2 bases; nucleotides outside the gene matches: 11. The V gene's germline CDR1 is KGHDR and CDR2 SFDVKD. The CDR3 is 18 residues long. The CDR3 DNA is TGTGCCACCAGCCCTAATTACGGGACAGGGGGCCCCTACAATGAGCAGTTCTTC. It specifies CATSPNYGTGGPYNEQFF.

The chain has TRBV28 and TRBJ1-2; TRBD1 is a possible D gene (6 bases). This CDR3 has 13 amino acids. The V gene lost 7 bases and the J gene lost 2 bases, with 11 bases spanning the gap. Germline CDR1 reads MDHEN; CDR2 reads SYDVKM. The CDR3 reads CASTTGPNYGYTF. The CDR3 nucleotides read TGTGCCAGCACCACAGGGCCGAACTATGGCTACACCTTC.

The rearrangement links TRBV18 to TRBJ2-5, with 7 bases aligning to TRBD2. V was pared by 3 bases and J by 5 bases, with 15 bases of the junction left unmatched. Germline V lookup: CDR1 KGHSH, CDR2 LQKENI. The CDR3 extends over 17 amino acids. CDR3 bases: TGTGCCAGCTCACCCTCCGCCCCGGGGACGGGAGGCGAGACCCAGTACTTC. Its protein is CASSPSAPGTGGETQYF. Drawing the rest from reference TRBV18 and TRBJ2-5, the complete variable domain is NAGVMQNPRHLVRRRGQEARLRCSPMKGHSHVYWYRQLPEEGLKFMVYLQKENIIDESGMPKERFSAEFPKEGPSILRIQQVVRGDSAAYFCASSPSAPGTGGETQYFGPGTRLLVL.

V is TRBV4-1 and J is TRBJ1-5; D call uncertain. The CDR3 extends over 16 amino acids. Trimming took off 3 bases at V and 7 bases at J, with 19 bases between the two ends. Germline assignment: CDR1 MGHRA and CDR2 YSYEKL. DNA of the CDR3: TGCGCCAGCAGCCACGACCGTGCTGAGGTGGTGCAGCCCCAGCATTTT. The encoded protein is CASSHDRAEVVQPQHF.

The chain uses TRBV9 and TRBJ2-2; 7 positions agree with TRBD1. The V gene's germline CDR1 is SGDLS and CDR2 YYNGEE. There are 14 residues in the CDR3. With V trimmed by 5 bases and J by 5 bases, 6 bases remained unmatched. The CDR3 is CASRKGAETGELFF. DNA of the CDR3: TGTGCCAGCAGAAAGGGGGCGGAGACCGGGGAGCTGTTTTTT.

This chain uses TRBV28 with TRBJ2-2; 11 nucleotides match TRBD2. The CDR3 runs to 15 residues. The trim removed 3 bases at V and 5 bases at J, leaving 2 bases unmatched. Germline CDR1 reads MDHEN; CDR2 reads SYDVKM. This chain's CDR3 is CASSLWTSGTGELFF. The CDR3 nucleotides are TGTGCCAGCAGTTTGTGGACTAGCGGGACCGGGGAGCTGTTTTTT. Supplemented by reference TRBV28 and TRBJ2-2, the full variable domain reads DVKVTQSSRYLVKRTGEKVFLECVQDMDHENMFWYRQDPGLGLRLIYFSYDVKMKEKGDIPEGYSVSREKKERFSLILESASTNQTSMYLCASSLWTSGTGELFFGEGSRLTVL.

The CDR3, as DNA: TGTGCCACTAGCTTGGTTGGTGGACAGCTCCTCTCCTACGAGCAGTACTTC. As protein: CATSLVGGQLLSYEQYF. This chain uses TRBV7-2 with TRBJ2-7, with D tentatively TRBD1 (6 bases). CDR3 length: 17 residues. Germline V gene lookup returns CDR1 SGHTA and CDR2 FQGNSA. Trimming cost V 10 bases and J 0 bases, with 25 bases left between them. Drawing the rest from reference TRBV7-2 and TRBJ2-7, the complete variable domain is GAGVSQSPSNKVTEKGKDVELRCDPISGHTALYWYRQSLGQGLEFLIYFQGNSAPDKSGLPSDRFSAERTGGSVSTLTIQRTQQEDSAVYLCATSLVGGQLLSYEQYFGPGTRLTVT.

This clone was found once. The chain recombines TRBV28 with TRBJ1-1; tentatively, D is TRBD1 (6 bases). V gave up 4 bases and J gave up 1 base, with 13 bases separating them. The CDR3 is made up of 15 amino acids. Germline assignment: CDR1 MDHEN and CDR2 SYDVKM. CDR3 nucleotides: TGTGCCAGCAGTTCCAACCCGGGACAGAACACTGAAGCTTTCTTT. Protein sequence: CASSSNPGQNTEAFF.

V is TRBV28 and J is TRBJ2-7, with TRBD2 identical over 10 bases. The trim removed 4 bases at V and 6 bases at J, leaving 6 bases unmatched. The CDR3 totals 14 residues. The V gene's germline CDR1 is MDHEN and CDR2 SYDVKM. The CDR3 sequence: CASSWGLASREQYF. Here the CDR3 DNA reads TGTGCCAGCAGTTGGGGACTAGCGTCCCGCGAGCAGTACTTC.

J is TRBJ2-4 and V is TRBV5-4, with 9 bases that match TRBD1. The ends lost 4 bases at V and 3 bases at J; junction bases unmatched: 8. The CDR3 is made up of 16 amino acids. Germline CDR1 is SGHNT and CDR2 is YYREEE (reference sequence). The CDR3 coding sequence is TGTGCCAGCAGCCGGATGACAGGGGGTGACAAAAACATTCAGTACTTC. This codes for CASSRMTGGDKNIQYF.

CDR3 coding DNA: TGTGCCAGCAGTAAGGACAGGGGGCACAACACTGAAGCTTTCTTT. This codes for CASSKDRGHNTEAFF. The gene calls are TRBV28 and TRBJ1-1; 11 bases map to TRBD1. Germline V CDR1 and CDR2: MDHEN, SYDVKM. The CDR3 spans 15 residues. The V gene end was trimmed by 5 bases and the J gene end by 2 bases; junction bases not matched to a gene: 4.

The chain combines TRBV19 with TRBJ1-1; D not resolved. Germline loops: CDR1 LNHDA, CDR2 SQIVND (reference sequence). The CDR3 covers 11 residues. V was pared by 8 bases and J by 10 bases, with 14 bases between. The DNA of the CDR3 is TGTGCCAGTGCATTGAGGGCGAGAGCTTTCTTT. This codes for CASALRARAFF.

The chain combines TRBV24-1 with TRBJ2-2; weak D call: TRBD1 (6 bases). V was shortened by 4 bases and J by 6 bases, with 17 bases between the two germline ends. Germline V gives CDR1 KGHDR, CDR2 SFDVKD. The length of the CDR3 is 16 residues. This chain's CDR3 is CATSDPGAGMPGELFF. The DNA of the CDR3 is TGTGCCACCAGTGACCCAGGGGCAGGGATGCCCGGGGAGCTGTTTTTT.

This clone was counted a single time. Here the CDR3 reads CASSIIVEGRAEAFF. The CDR3 coding sequence is TGTGCCAGTAGTATCATTGTCGAGGGGAGGGCTGAAGCTTTCTTT. The chain employs TRBV19 and TRBJ1-1; perhaps TRBD1 as D (5 bases). The V end lost 3 bases, the J end lost 6 bases, and 17 bases lay between the germline ends. The CDR3 length is 15 residues. From germline, CDR1 is LNHDA and CDR2 SQIVND (reference sequence).

The V and J genes are TRBV7-2 and TRBJ2-2, with a weak D call TRBD1 (6 bases). Germline assignment: CDR1 SGHTA and CDR2 FQGNSA. The V end lost 5 bases, the J end lost 4 bases, and 17 bases lay between the germline ends. CDR3 length: 16 amino acids. The CDR3 sequence: CASSPVGARSTGELFF. DNA for the CDR3: TGTGCCAGCAGCCCGGTGGGGGCGCGTAGCACCGGGGAGCTGTTTTTT.

This chain uses TRBV11-3 with TRBJ2-7; no definite D call. The CDR3 contains 14 residues. The germline V and J ends were trimmed by 4 bases and 0 bases, with 10 bases remaining between them. CDR1 is SGHNT, CDR2 YENEEA, per germline. The CDR3 sequence: CASSSMTLSYEQYF. The CDR3 DNA sequence: TGTGCCAGCAGCTCCATGACACTCTCCTACGAGCAGTACTTC. Combining the CDR3 with reference TRBV11-3 and TRBJ2-7 gives the whole variable domain EAGVVQSPRYKIIEKKQPVAFWCNPISGHNTLYWYLQNLGQGPELLIRYENEEAVDDSQLPKDRFSAERLKGVDSTLKIQPAELGDSAVYLCASSSMTLSYEQYFGPGTRLTVT.

The chain couples TRBV29-1 to TRBJ1-2, with 7 bases matching TRBD1. V trimming: 5 bases; J trimming: 5 bases; junction bases outside the gene matches: 8. CDR1 is SQVTM, CDR2 ANQGSEA, per germline. There are 13 residues in the CDR3. The CDR3 sequence is CSVRAGGRYGYTF. The CDR3, as DNA: TGCAGCGTTCGTGCAGGGGGTCGGTATGGCTACACCTTC. Complete variable domain (other parts from reference TRBV29-1 and TRBJ1-2): SAVISQKPSRDICQRGTSLTIQCQVDSQVTMMFWYRQQPGQSLTLIATANQGSEATYESGFVIDKFPISRPNLTFSTLTVSNMSPEDSSIYLCSVRAGGRYGYTFGSGTRLTVV.

The chain is built from TRBV7-9 and TRBJ1-2, with unresolved D. V was clipped by 4 bases and J by 7 bases, with 16 bases between them. CDR3 size: 14 residues. The germline V gene encodes CDR1 SEHNR and CDR2 FQNEAQ (reference sequence). DNA for the CDR3: TGTGCCAGCAGCTCCCTCTTTAGCAGAAGTGGCTACACCTTC. The encoded protein is CASSSLFSRSGYTF.

The rearrangement links TRBV11-1 to TRBJ2-1, with a tentative D call TRBD2 (5 bases). The CDR3 runs to 13 residues. The germline V and J ends were trimmed by 7 bases and 2 bases, with 9 bases remaining between them. Germline V lookup: CDR1 SGHAT, CDR2 FQDESV (reference sequence). The CDR3 is CASNTGTYNEQFF. CDR3 in DNA: TGTGCCAGCAACACGGGAACCTACAATGAGCAGTTCTTC.

The CDR3 region is CASSDPPGQGTYEQYF. In DNA form, the CDR3 reads TGTGCCAGCAGTGATCCCCCGGGACAGGGAACCTACGAGCAGTACTTC. The V gene is TRBV25-1, the J gene TRBJ2-7; the match to TRBD1 covers 9 bases. Germline V CDR1 and CDR2: MGHDK, SYGVNS. The CDR3 totals 16 residues. J was trimmed by 2 bases and V by 3 bases; bases with no gene match: 8.